The 13 T cell receptor beta chains listed next were all sequenced from one sample in a study of PD-1 blockade in classical Hodgkin lymphoma. Time point denoted: cycle 4 day 1 (C4D1), after five to seven weeks of nivolumab. Brentuximab vedotin exposure varied among the patients, all of whom had relapsed after autologous stem cell transplantation. TCRdb's copy holds only in-frame clones and misses some; the assay was immunoSEQ multiplex PCR. The sample carries some 110,000 clones, roughly 90% recorded once. The sample here was peripheral blood mononuclear cells (PBMCs), taken before the fourth cycle of nivolumab. These receptor sequences come from a human donor with classical Hodgkin lymphoma.

V usage is TRBV6-1 and J usage is TRBJ1-5; tentatively, D is TRBD1 (5 bases). V was trimmed by 6 bases and J by 1 base, leaving 13 bases between them. The CDR3 runs 15 residues. Germline V gene data show CDR1 as MNHNS and CDR2 as SASEGT. CDR3: CASRGGVGSNQPQHF. The CDR3 nucleotides are TGTGCCAGCAGGGGGGGGGTTGGCAGCAATCAGCCCCAGCATTTT.

The genes are TRBV14 and TRBJ2-1; 10 bases are shared with TRBD2. Germline assignment: CDR1 SGHDN and CDR2 FVKESK. Trimming removed 3 bases from V and 6 bases from J; junction bases left unmatched: 5. This CDR3 comprises 15 residues. The CDR3 nucleotides are TGTGCCAGCAGCCAGGGACTAGCGACGGCCAATGAGCAGTTCTTC. This translates into CASSQGLATANEQFF.

The J gene is TRBJ2-3, the V gene TRBV7-9; D is perhaps TRBD1 or TRBD2 (5 bases each). Looked up from germline, CDR1 is SEHNR and CDR2 is FQNEAQ (reference sequence). The CDR3 consists of 14 residues. V shed 4 bases and J shed 2 bases, with 10 bases lying between them. The CDR3 DNA sequence: TGTGCCAGCAGCTCCGAGGGGCTCACAGATACGCAGTATTTT. Protein sequence: CASSSEGLTDTQYF.

The rearrangement links TRBV29-1 to TRBJ2-1; weak D call: TRBD2 (7 bases). The CDR3 spans 14 residues. CDR1 and CDR2 from the germline V gene are SQVTM and ANQGSEA. Trimming left V 4 bases short and J 6 bases short, with 16 bases between. The CDR3: CSVVEWEGGNEQFF. The DNA for the CDR3 is TGCAGCGTTGTGGAGTGGGAGGGGGGCAATGAGCAGTTCTTC.

V usage is TRBV6-5 and J usage is TRBJ1-3; D might be TRBD1 (5 bases). The germline V gene has CDR1 MNHEY and CDR2 SVGAGI. The CDR3 runs to 14 residues. V was shortened by 6 bases and J by 2 bases, with 11 bases between the two germline ends. The CDR3 nucleotides are TGTGCCAGCAGGCATACAGGAGCTGGAAACACCATATATTTT. It is translated as CASRHTGAGNTIYF.

The chain carries TRBV27 and TRBJ1-2; TRBD1 agrees at 7 bases. CDR3 length: 14 residues. The J segment lost 7 bases and the V segment lost 5 bases, leaving 10 bases of the junction unmatched. Germline assignment: CDR1 MNHEY and CDR2 SMNVEV (reference sequence). The DNA of the CDR3 is TGTGCCAGCAGTGCACAGGGGAGGGGGGGTGGCTACACCTTC. This sequence encodes CASSAQGRGGGYTF.

This clone showed up just a few times. The chain employs TRBV28 and TRBJ2-7, with D hard to call. This CDR3 is built from 13 residues. Per the germline V gene, CDR1 is MDHEN and CDR2 is SYDVKM. V was shortened by 2 bases and J by 4 bases, with 9 bases between the two germline ends. The CDR3 here is CASSLQVIYEQYF. In DNA form, the CDR3 reads TGTGCCAGCAGTTTACAGGTGATATACGAGCAGTACTTC.

The table lists this clone with a count of one. V is TRBV4-3 and J is TRBJ2-7; D may be TRBD1 (6 bases). The CDR3 spans 14 residues. Germline V gives CDR1 LGHNA, CDR2 YSLEER. Trimming removed 5 bases from V and 4 bases from J, with 15 bases in between. This CDR3 is CASSSQQGRYEQYF. As DNA, the CDR3 is TGCGCCAGCAGCTCCCAACAGGGACGATACGAGCAGTACTTC.

For the CDR3, the DNA is TGTGCCAGCAGGCCCGGGACTAGCGGGAGGAATGAGCAGTTCTTC. Protein sequence: CASRPGTSGRNEQFF. This rearrangement joins TRBV28 to TRBJ2-1; 15 bases align to TRBD2. The CDR3 is 15 residues long. Trimming at V came to 6 bases and at J to 7 bases, leaving 4 bases not matched to a gene. CDR1 and CDR2 (germline): MDHEN, SYDVKM.

The V call is TRBV13, the J call TRBJ2-3; 8 positions agree with TRBD2. V shed 6 bases and J 6 bases; nucleotides not matched to a gene: 14. The CDR3 consists of 16 residues. From germline, CDR1 is PRHDT and CDR2 FYEKMQ (reference sequence). The CDR3 region is CASSQIPGTRGDTQYF. In DNA form, the CDR3 reads TGTGCCAGCAGTCAAATCCCCGGGACTAGAGGGGATACGCAGTATTTT. Variable domain in full (rest from reference TRBV13 and TRBJ2-3): AAGVIQSPRHLIKEKRETATLKCYPIPRHDTVYWYQQGPGQDPQFLISFYEKMQSDKGSIPDRFSAQQFSDYHSELNMSSLELGDSALYFCASSQIPGTRGDTQYFGPGTRLTVL.

J is TRBJ2-5 and V is TRBV6-1, with 14 bases fitting TRBD2. Per germline, CDR1 MNHNS and CDR2 SASEGT. The CDR3 contains 17 residues. J lost 3 bases, V lost 4 bases, and 7 bases had no gene match. CDR3 region: CASSAPQTSGREETQYF. The CDR3 region has the DNA TGTGCCAGCAGTGCCCCCCAGACTAGCGGGAGGGAAGAGACCCAGTACTTC.

The gene calls are TRBV7-8 and TRBJ2-2; 10 positions match TRBD2. The V gene's germline CDR1 is SGHVS and CDR2 FQNEAQ. V shed 1 base, J shed 2 bases, and the junction held 4 bases outside the gene matches. CDR3 length equals 17 residues. The CDR3 coding sequence is TGTGCCAGCAGCTTAGAGGCTAGCGGGAGCAACACCGGGGAGCTGTTTTTT. Amino acids: CASSLEASGSNTGELFF.

The rearrangement uses TRBV6-5 and TRBJ1-5, with a possible D match to TRBD1 (6 bases). There are 14 residues in the CDR3. Germline V lookup: CDR1 MNHEY, CDR2 SVGAGI. Trimming cost V 6 bases and J 4 bases, with 13 bases left between them. CDR3 sequence: CASRSGTRNQPQHF. For the CDR3, the DNA is TGTGCCAGCAGGTCCGGGACAAGGAATCAGCCCCAGCATTTT.